These T cell receptor beta chains were read from a single sample in a study of cytomegalovirus exposure and HLA in healthy donors. The method was immunoSEQ multiplex PCR; TCRdb's version includes in-frame clones alone and lacks a portion of them. This sample has approximately 150,000 clones, with 81% found just once. Sequenced sample: PBMCs. These receptors all stem from a woman aged 50 to 65 in good health and CMV-seronegative. Both conserved end residues are part of each CDR3. The order of the fields is V gene, clone size, D gene, J gene, CDR3 DNA, CDR3 protein. A D gene is named only where the DNA matches it firmly. Clone size is not always given. Where it is, it says once, few, many or a class for expanded clones.

TRBV7-9	few	TRBD1	TRBJ2-1	TGTGCCAGCAGCCTACAGGGGGCCTACAATGAGCAGTTCTTC	CASSLQGAYNEQFF
TRBV5-6	NA	NA	TRBJ1-2	TGTGCCAGCAGCGAAGACAGGTACTATGGCTACACCTTC	CASSEDRYYGYTF
TRBV5-4	NA	NA	TRBJ2-1	TGTGCCAGCAGCTTGGGAGCCTACAATGAGCAGTTCTTC	CASSLGAYNEQFF
TRBV7-2	NA	TRBD2	TRBJ2-4	TGTGCCAGCAGCTTAAATTTGGGGGAGGGCATTCAGTACTTC	CASSLNLGEGIQYF
TRBV9	NA	NA	TRBJ1-1	TGTGCCAGCAGCGGCGCGGGGGCGTATGAAGCTTTCTTT	CASSGAGAYEAFF
TRBV15	NA	NA	TRBJ2-7	TGTGCCACCAGCAGAGATCGGGGTTTCTACGAGCAGTACTTC	CATSRDRGFYEQYF
TRBV19	NA	NA	TRBJ2-2	TGTGCTAGTAAGCGGCAGGCCGGGGACACCGGGGAGCTGTTTTTT	CASKRQAGDTGELFF
TRBV7-2	NA	TRBD2	TRBJ2-5	TGTGCCAGCAGCGTTAGCGGGGGCGCCCAAGAGACCCAGTACTTC	CASSVSGGAQETQYF
TRBV19	NA	TRBD1	TRBJ2-3	TGTGCCAGTAGACAGGGGATGTTCGATACGCAGTATTTT	CASRQGMFDTQYF
TRBV7-2	NA	NA	TRBJ2-2	TGTGCCAGCAGCGTAAAAACAGGGGGGGCCGGGGAGCTGTTTTTT	CASSVKTGGAGELFF
TRBV7-9	NA	NA	TRBJ1-2	TGTGCCAGCAGCTTAGACAGAAGCGGCTACACCTTC	CASSLDRSGYTF
TRBV28	few	TRBD1	TRBJ2-4	TGTGCCAGCAGTTTAGCGGGACAGGGGTTAGCCAAAAACATTCAGTACTTC	CASSLAGQGLAKNIQYF
TRBV7-9	NA	NA	TRBJ2-3	TGTGCCAGCAGCTCTTCGAGGACAGATACGCAGTATTTT	CASSSSRTDTQYF
TRBV7-9	NA	NA	TRBJ1-1	TGTGCCAGCAGCTCCCTCCAAAGGGGACTAATGAACACTGAAGCTTTCTTT	CASSSLQRGLMNTEAFF
TRBV5-5	NA	NA	TRBJ2-1	TGTGCCAGCAGCTTGAGTTCAGGGGCTGGCAATGAGCAGTTCTTC	CASSLSSGAGNEQFF
TRBV6-5	NA	TRBD2	TRBJ2-7	TGTGCCAGCAGTTACTTCGGCGGGAGTAGCTACGAGCAGTACTTC	CASSYFGGSSYEQYF
TRBV5-5	NA	NA	TRBJ2-3	TGTGCCTCCACCGGGTTCGCCGTCACAGATACGCAGTATTTT	CASTGFAVTDTQYF
TRBV18	NA	TRBD2	TRBJ2-3	TGTGCCAGCCGCACTAGCGGGGGCCAAGATACGCAGTATTTT	CASRTSGGQDTQYF
TRBV6-1	NA	TRBD1	TRBJ1-2	TGTGCCAGCAGTCAGGGGGACAGCCTAAACTATGGCTACACCTTC	CASSQGDSLNYGYTF
TRBV4-3	once	TRBD1	TRBJ1-5	TGCGCCAGCAGCCATAACAGGGGTAAGGAGCCCCAGCATTTT	CASSHNRGKEPQHF
TRBV6-5	NA	TRBD2	TRBJ2-1	TGTGCCAGCAGTTCTCTAGCGGTTTACAATGAGCAGTTCTTC	CASSSLAVYNEQFF
TRBV7-4	NA	NA	TRBJ1-5	TGTGCCAGCAGCTTAGTAGGAACAGCAGCAACGCAGCCCCAGCATTTT	CASSLVGTAATQPQHF